This entry lists 20 T cell receptor beta chains sequenced from one sample in a study of blood T cells in healthy people across ages. A sample-barcoded 5' primer and a J-beta primer mix were used in a second PCR of about 6 to 11 cycles. TCRdb reprocessed the 5' RACE reads via MiXCR and lists one record per CDR3 protein. The table includes fewer than 2,000,000 distinct CDR3 sequences, around 36% detected once. Specimen: blood. The receptors derive from a woman in her thirties in good health.

This clonotype came up a few times. V and J are TRBV20-1 and TRBJ2-3; D not resolved. The CDR3 covers 12 residues. Germline assignment: CDR1 DFQATT and CDR2 SNEGSKA (reference sequence). The ends were cut back, 8 bases at V and 0 bases at J, with 9 bases in the middle. The CDR3 protein is CSKAPSTDTQYF. In DNA form, the CDR3 reads TGCAGTAAAGCGCCCAGCACAGATACGCAGTATTTT.

The V and J genes are TRBV10-2 and TRBJ2-7; TRBD2 matches 8 bases. Losses at the gene ends were 0 bases for V and 0 bases for J; bases not matched to a gene: 13. The CDR3 has 19 residues. Germline-derived CDR1 and CDR2 are WSHSY and SAAADI. The CDR3 here is CASSESAGGAATYSYEQYF. CDR3 in DNA: TGCGCCAGCAGTGAGTCGGCGGGGGGCGCAGCCACATACTCCTACGAGCAGTACTTC.

The chain combines TRBV20-1 with TRBJ1-5; D unclear. The CDR3 covers 14 residues. From germline, CDR1 is DFQATT and CDR2 SNEGSKA (reference sequence). V was trimmed by 3 bases and J by 7 bases, leaving 16 bases between them. The CDR3 bases are TGCAGTGCTAGCCAAAATTCGGGGAGACAGCCCCAGCATTTT. Translation gives CSASQNSGRQPQHF.

This clonotype has more than one count but fewer than ten. The chain carries TRBV7-9 and TRBJ2-6, with 9 bases aligning to TRBD2. Per the germline V gene, CDR1 is SEHNR and CDR2 is FQNEAQ (reference sequence). This CDR3 is built from 19 residues. The V segment lost 2 bases and the J segment 0 bases; nucleotides outside the gene matches: 8. CDR3 sequence reads: CASSLPRLAESSGANVLTF. CDR3 DNA sequence: TGTGCCAGCAGCTTACCCAGACTAGCGGAGAGCTCTGGGGCCAACGTCCTGACTTTC.

The CDR3 region is CAWSRRSQETQYF. CDR3 DNA: TGTGCCTGGAGTCGGCGGTCCCAAGAGACCCAGTACTTC. The chain is built from TRBV30 and TRBJ2-5; D remains unclear. CDR1 GTSNPN and CDR2 SVGIG come from the germline V gene (reference sequence). With 2 bases removed from V and 1 base from J, the gap between germline ends came to 8 bases. The CDR3 runs 13 residues.

About this clonotype: The junction departs from the called germline gene at one end, perhaps through a read error. The rearrangement uses TRBV20-1 and TRBJ2-5, with TRBD2 matching over 12 bases. Germline CDR1 and CDR2: DFQATT and SNEGSKA (reference sequence). This CDR3 comprises 14 residues. CDR3 sequence: CSAATSGGQGTQYF. In nucleotides, the CDR3 is TGCAGTGCTGCGACTAGCGGGGGACAAGGGACCCAGTACTTC.

The chain links TRBV12-3 or TRBV12-4 to TRBJ1-5; D unresolved. Deletions cut 3 bases from V and 7 bases from J, with 10 bases between. The CDR3 has 13 residues. The CDR3 region is CASSFEIGQPQHF. The CDR3 DNA reads as TGTGCCAGCAGTTTTGAGATTGGGCAGCCCCAGCATTTT.

This clonotype showed up just a few times. The CDR3: CASSGVAGQYF. The CDR3 DNA follows: TGTGCCAGCTCAGGAGTCGCGGGACAGTACTTC. V and J are TRBV18 and TRBJ2-7; tentative D call: TRBD2 (6 bases). Germline V gene lookup returns CDR1 KGHSH and CDR2 LQKENI. V lost 5 bases and J 10 bases, leaving 12 bases between the germline ends. There are 11 residues in the CDR3.

In its sample, this clonotype was seen a few times. The chain carries TRBV3-1 and TRBJ1-2; TRBD1 agrees at 8 bases. The CDR3 runs 15 residues. The germline gives CDR1 LGHDT, CDR2 YNNKEL (reference sequence). The V gene end was trimmed by 5 bases and the J gene end by 4 bases; junction bases not matched to a gene: 9. CDR3: CASSSLGQAGYGYTF. In DNA, the CDR3 is TGTGCCAGCAGCTCCCTGGGACAGGCCGGCTATGGCTACACCTTC.

V and J are TRBV27 and TRBJ2-5; possible D gene TRBD1, 6 bases. Germline CDR1 MNHEY, CDR2 SMNVEV (reference sequence). Trimming removed 5 bases from V and 11 bases from J, with 24 bases in between. The CDR3 loop spans 15 amino acids. The CDR3 nucleotides read TGTGCCAGCAGTGCCTCACAGGGACGTTTTGGGGTGCAGTACTTC. Its translation: CASSASQGRFGVQYF.

The count of this clonotype is one. The rearrangement joins TRBV11-2 to TRBJ2-2; D uncertain. The V gene's germline CDR1 is SGHAT and CDR2 FQNNGV. The V end lost 6 bases, the J end lost 3 bases, and 8 bases lay between the germline ends. The CDR3 extends over 13 amino acids. For the CDR3, the DNA is TGTGCCAGCAGGACCATCGACACCGGGGAGCTGTTTTTT. This gives the protein CASRTIDTGELFF.

The chain uses TRBV5-6 and TRBJ1-1, with TRBD1 matching over 7 bases. This CDR3 is built from 17 residues. Germline V lookup: CDR1 SGHDT, CDR2 YYEEEE. The V and J ends lost 0 bases and 6 bases, in that order; junction bases with no gene match: 14. The CDR3 spells CASSLAAGGYFMAEAFF. CDR3 sequence (DNA): TGTGCCAGCAGCTTGGCCGCAGGGGGGTATTTTATGGCTGAAGCTTTCTTT.

In its sample, this clonotype was seen a few times. V usage is TRBV20-1 and J usage is TRBJ2-3; 12 nucleotides align to TRBD2. Germline trimming cut 4 bases from V and 5 bases from J; bases unmatched to any gene: 7. Germline V gene lookup returns CDR1 DFQATT and CDR2 SNEGSKA (reference sequence). The CDR3 has 15 residues. This chain's CDR3 is CSATLTSGGKDTQYF. The CDR3 DNA follows: TGCAGTGCTACCTTGACTAGCGGGGGCAAAGATACGCAGTATTTT.

This clonotype has only a few counts. The genes are TRBV2 and TRBJ1-2; 8 bases align to TRBD1. CDR1 and CDR2 from the germline V gene are SNHLY and FYNNEI. The CDR3 covers 15 residues. V trimming: 2 bases; J trimming: 1 base; junction bases outside the gene matches: 3. CDR3: CASSETGGVNYGYTF. DNA of the CDR3: TGTGCCAGCAGTGAAACAGGGGGAGTTAACTATGGCTACACCTTC.

This chain joins TRBV20-1 and TRBJ2-1; tentatively, D is TRBD2 (6 bases). CDR1 DFQATT and CDR2 SNEGSKA come from the germline V gene (reference sequence). The CDR3 sequence is 13 residues long. The germline V and J ends were trimmed by 4 bases and 10 bases, with 17 bases remaining between them. The CDR3 region is CSATLDLAIEQFF. CDR3 nucleotide sequence: TGCAGTGCTACCCTCGATCTAGCGATCGAGCAGTTCTTC.

V usage is TRBV5-1 and J usage is TRBJ1-2, with 8 positions matching TRBD1. This CDR3 is built from 15 residues. Germline V gives CDR1 SGHRS, CDR2 YFSETQ. The junction had 12 bases not matched to a gene; V was cut back by 3 bases and J by 8 bases. The CDR3 loop reads CASSSSDRDAEGYTF. The CDR3 region has the DNA TGCGCCAGCAGCTCATCGGACAGGGATGCGGAAGGCTACACCTTC.

This clonotype showed up many times. The chain couples TRBV4-1 to TRBJ2-7; the match to TRBD1 covers 9 bases. CDR1 is MGHRA, CDR2 YSYEKL, per germline. J lost 0 bases, V lost 1 base, and 4 bases had no gene match. The CDR3 consists of 16 residues. CDR3 sequence: CASSQAGTGYSYEQYF. CDR3 in DNA: TGCGCCAGCAGCCAAGCCGGGACAGGGTACTCCTACGAGCAGTACTTC.

There are a few counts of this clonotype. The genes are TRBV9 and TRBJ2-3; D gene ambiguous. Germline V CDR1 and CDR2: SGDLS, YYNGEE. The length of the CDR3 is 17 residues. V was trimmed by 0 bases and J by 5 bases, leaving 19 bases between them. The CDR3, as DNA: TGTGCCAGCAGCGTAGCCCCCTTTCCCCCTGGTAGAGATACGCAGTATTTT. As protein: CASSVAPFPPGRDTQYF.

In this sample, this clonotype turned up once. The chain combines TRBV6-6 with TRBJ1-1; D remains unclear. Germline V gives CDR1 MNHNY, CDR2 SVGAGI (reference sequence). CDR3 size: 15 residues. V was clipped by 6 bases and J by 2 bases, with 16 bases between them. The CDR3 region has the DNA TGTGCCAGCAGCCGAATCGTTGGGGAAAACACTGAAGCTTTCTTT. Translating gives CASSRIVGENTEAFF.

The rearrangement links TRBV3-1 to TRBJ1-1, with unresolved D. Trimming took 1 base from V and 1 from J, leaving 7 bases between them. Germline V gives CDR1 LGHDT, CDR2 YNNKEL (reference sequence). CDR3 length: 14 residues. The CDR3 bases are TGTGCCAGCAGCCAAGCGACTAGGAACACTGAAGCTTTCTTT. Its translation is CASSQATRNTEAFF.